This TCR beta chain was sequenced for a study of T-cell reconstitution after alpha-beta-depleted transplantation in children. The CDR3 is 19 amino acids. CDR1 is MDHEN, CDR2 SYDVKM, per germline. The J segment lost 0 bases and the V segment lost 8 bases, leaving 22 bases of the junction unmatched. A TCRbeta library incorporating unique molecular identifiers was prepared. Each CDR3 protein is one row after TCRdb ran MiXCR on the PCR reads. The sample records some 240,000 distinct CDR3 sequences, 9.7% being singletons. This clonotype occurred many times. This rearrangement joins TRBV28 to TRBJ2-7, with TRBD1 matching over 7 bases. The clonotype originates from a human donor who donated a stem cell graft to a child with SCID. The source material was PBMCs from the stem cell graft donor, sampled from the stem cell graft. The CDR3: CASAKPGQTFWWSSYEQYF. For the CDR3, the DNA is TGTGCCAGCGCTAAACCGGGACAGACCTTCTGGTGGAGCTCCTACGAGCAGTACTTC. The whole variable domain, remainder taken from reference TRBV28 and TRBJ2-7, is DVKVTQSSRYLVKRTGEKVFLECVQDMDHENMFWYRQDPGLGLRLIYFSYDVKMKEKGDIPEGYSVSREKKERFSLILESASTNQTSMYLCASAKPGQTFWWSSYEQYFGPGTRLTVT.